What follows describes a single T cell receptor beta chain. Antigen specificity is unknown. MiXCR, applied by TCRdb to the 5' RACE reads, yields one record per CDR3 protein. Of hundreds of thousands of distinct CDR3 sequences in the sample, more than 15% are singletons; the top ten hold around 11%. Trimming took off 1 base at V and 3 bases at J, with 10 bases between the two ends. CDR3 length equals 15 residues. The data are from a study of T-cell memory formation after mild COVID-19. Findings of the study overall: Clones contracting over day 15 to 85 were CD4/CD8 balanced, with later expanders leaning CD4+.

The rearrangement links TRBV12-3 or TRBV12-4 to TRBJ2-1; D is possibly TRBD2 (6 bases). The specimen sequenced was PBMCs or a T cell subset sorted from them (not recorded which). The receptor's source is an adult woman who had mild COVID-19 (a few samples of this study predate the infection). Cell type and time point are not known. The CDR3 loop reads CASSLGGVIYNEQFF. In DNA, the CDR3 is TGTGCCAGCAGTTTAGGCGGGGTGATCTACAATGAGCAGTTCTTC.